Listed here is a single TCR beta chain. What it recognizes is unknown. The source of the sample is a study of OX40 agonist ivuxolimab in advanced cancers. At the level of the study: Intravenous ivuxolimab was administered to patients every 2 weeks at 0.01 to 10 mg/kg. Cohort: around 83% men, mean age approximately 60, aged about 20 to 90. It was permissible to have had prior anti-PD-1, anti-PD-L1 or anti-CTLA-4 therapy, and under 45% had some. General observations from the study: On average, CD8+ T cells showed a greater number of expanded clones than CD4+.

The method was immunoSEQ multiplex PCR; TCRdb's version includes in-frame clones alone and lacks a portion of them. The sample records about 52,000 clones, 85% to 95% being singletons. Germline V CDR1 and CDR2: MDHEN, SYDVKM. The CDR3 consists of 17 residues. Trimming took 0 bases from V and 0 from J, leaving 12 bases between them. This sequence joins TRBV28 and TRBJ1-3; the D gene is possibly TRBD1 (5 bases). The TCR originated in an adult with an advanced solid tumor such as melanoma, head and neck, liver or kidney cancer. Sequencing used CD4+ or CD8+ T cells sorted from blood, obtained in a trial of the OX40 agonist ivuxolimab. In nucleotides, the CDR3 is TGTGCCAGCAGTTTATGGTTGGTGCAGGGCTCTGGAAACACCATATATTTT. Its translation: CASSLWLVQGSGNTIYF.